The clone carrying this TCR beta chain was recorded once. This record comes from a study of control samples from healthy donors and cancer patients. The CDR3 runs 15 residues. Per germline, CDR1 ENHRY and CDR2 SYGVKD. Trimming cost V 6 bases and J 0 bases; bases outside gene matches: 4. The assay was immunoSEQ multiplex PCR, and TCRdb's table has in-frame clones only and misses some. Of some 150,000 clones in the sample, about 93% were seen once. Material: blood. The clonotype was recovered from a man aged 45-65 years in good health. The chain is built from TRBV10-3 and TRBJ2-1; 8 bases are a match to TRBD2. CDR3 amino acids: CAIRTSGGSYNEQFF. In DNA form, the CDR3 reads TGTGCCATCAGGACAAGCGGGGGCTCCTACAATGAGCAGTTCTTC.